Presented here are 30 T cell receptor beta chains from one specimen sequenced in a study of T cell responses to AZD1222 COVID-19 vaccine. The method was immunoSEQ multiplex PCR; TCRdb's version includes in-frame clones alone and lacks a portion of them. The top ten clones hold 16% of a sample with over 95,000 clones, around nine tenths of them seen once. Sample: peripheral blood, taken 28 days after the second AZD1222 dose. The receptors were sampled from an adult who received the AZD1222 COVID-19 vaccine.

The rearrangement joins TRBV4-1 to TRBJ1-1; D is perhaps TRBD1 (5 bases). CDR1 and CDR2 from the germline V gene are MGHRA and YSYEKL. Trimming took off 5 bases at V and 4 bases at J, with 14 bases between the two ends. The CDR3 runs to 14 residues. The CDR3 sequence: CASSLGRRSTEAFF. The CDR3 DNA follows: TGCGCCAGCAGCTTGGGACGGAGGAGCACTGAAGCTTTCTTT.

This chain uses TRBV1 with TRBJ1-6. TRBV1 is a documented pseudogene. The CDR3 extends over 11 amino acids. CDR3: CTTEANSPLHF. The CDR3, as DNA: TGCACCACGGAAGCTAATTCACCCCTCCACTTT.

This chain uses TRBV28 with TRBJ1-2; D uncertain. Germline V CDR1 and CDR2: MDHEN, SYDVKM. This CDR3 contains 13 residues. V was cut by 8 bases and J by 6 bases, with 16 bases left in between. DNA for the CDR3: TGTGCCAGCGGCCCTTGGGAGGGCCATGGCTACACCTTC. Translation: CASGPWEGHGYTF.

The chain uses TRBV6-5 and TRBJ2-7; 7 bases agree with TRBD2. With V trimmed by 7 bases and J by 3 bases, 9 bases remained unmatched. The germline CDR1 and CDR2 sequences are MNHEY and SVGAGI. This CDR3 contains 14 residues. CDR3 sequence (DNA): TGTGCCAGCACCAATAGCGGGTCCAACTACGAGCAGTACTTC. It codes for CASTNSGSNYEQYF.

The genes are TRBV21-1 and TRBJ1-1; the table calls TRBD1, which could not be checked here. TRBV21-1 is noted as a pseudogene. The CDR3 has 15 amino acids. The CDR3 DNA follows: TGTGCCAGCAGCAAAAAAACGACAGGGAACACTGAAGCTTTCTTT. Its protein product is CASSKKTTGNTEAFF.

The CDR3 nucleotides read TGTGCCAGCGCATGGTCAACGAACACTGAAGCTTTCTTT. Amino acids: CASAWSTNTEAFF. The chain uses TRBV11-2 and TRBJ1-1, with D unresolved. V gave up 8 bases and J gave up 1 base, with 11 bases separating them. The CDR3 has 13 residues. Germline V gene data show CDR1 as SGHAT and CDR2 as FQNNGV.

A single count supports this clone. V gene TRBV7-9 combines with J gene TRBJ1-2; D is ambiguous. The CDR3 extends over 14 amino acids. V shed 4 bases and J shed 8 bases, with 17 bases lying between them. Per the germline V gene, CDR1 is SEHNR and CDR2 is FQNEAQ (reference sequence). For the CDR3, the DNA is TGTGCCAGCAGCTCGCCCATGTCTGGGAACGGCTACACCTTC. Translating it yields CASSSPMSGNGYTF.

About this clone itself: Mismatch with germline at one junction end may stem from a read error. The V call is TRBV19, the J call TRBJ2-2, with no clear D. The CDR3 runs 13 residues. CDR1 and CDR2 (germline): LNHDA, SQIVND (reference sequence). CDR3 coding DNA: TGTACCAGTACGGGTCTGGTAACCGGGGAGCTGTTTTTT. It yields the protein CTSTGLVTGELFF.

This sequence joins TRBV5-1 and TRBJ2-7; 10 bases fit TRBD1. The V segment lost 3 bases and the J segment 6 bases; nucleotides outside the gene matches: 9. CDR1 is SGHRS and CDR2 is YFSETQ in the germline V gene. The CDR3 is 15 residues long. CDR3 DNA: TGCGCCAGCAGCTGGAGCAGACAGGGGGCCAGCGAGCAGTACTTC. Its protein product is CASSWSRQGASEQYF. The full variable domain, rest sourced from reference TRBV5-1 and TRBJ2-7, is KAGVTQTPRYLIKTRGQQVTLSCSPISGHRSVSWYQQTPGQGLQFLFEYFSETQRNKGNFPGRFSGRQFSNSRSEMNVSTLELGDSALYLCASSWSRQGASEQYFGPGTRLTVT.

The chain joins TRBV27 to TRBJ1-2; possible D gene TRBD1, 6 bases. Germline V gene lookup returns CDR1 MNHEY and CDR2 SMNVEV (reference sequence). The CDR3 runs to 14 residues. V was cut by 3 bases and J by 8 bases, with 16 bases left in between. In DNA form, the CDR3 reads TGTGCCAGCAGTTTCCGGGGGGCAACAGGGGGCTACACCTTC. This codes for CASSFRGATGGYTF.

The chain uses TRBV7-8 and TRBJ2-3; D gene uncertain. Germline loops: CDR1 SGHVS, CDR2 FQNEAQ. V shed 5 bases and J shed 5 bases, with 8 bases lying between them. The CDR3 totals 12 residues. CDR3 sequence reads: CASSPVGDTQYF. DNA for the CDR3: TGTGCCAGCAGCCCGGTGGGAGATACGCAGTATTTT. Supplemented by reference TRBV7-8 and TRBJ2-3, the full variable domain reads GAGVSQSPRYKVAKRGQDVALRCDPISGHVSLFWYQQALGQGPEFLTYFQNEAQLDKSGLPSDRFFAERPEGSVSTLKIQRTQQEDSAVYLCASSPVGDTQYFGPGTRLTVL.

The J gene is TRBJ2-7, the V gene TRBV11-2; 12 nucleotides match TRBD2. With V trimmed by 2 bases and J by 0 bases, 5 bases remained unmatched. CDR1 SGHAT and CDR2 FQNNGV come from the germline V gene. The length of the CDR3 is 17 residues. This CDR3 reads CASSLRTSGTYSYEQYF. The CDR3 DNA reads as TGTGCCAGCAGCTTAAGGACTAGCGGGACCTACTCCTACGAGCAGTACTTC.

In this sample, this clone turned up a few times. The rearrangement uses TRBV7-9 and TRBJ1-2; 11 bases line up with TRBD1. The CDR3 runs 15 residues. The J segment lost 5 bases and the V segment lost 5 bases, leaving 7 bases of the junction unmatched. Germline values: CDR1 SEHNR, CDR2 FQNEAQ (reference sequence). The chain's CDR3 is CASSAAGTGGYGYTF. The CDR3 nucleotides read TGTGCCAGCAGCGCCGCCGGGACAGGGGGATATGGCTACACCTTC.

The chain links TRBV7-9 to TRBJ1-4; D not certain. Trimming took 6 bases from V and 8 from J, leaving 7 bases between them. Germline V lookup: CDR1 SEHNR, CDR2 FQNEAQ (reference sequence). The CDR3 is 11 residues long. This chain's CDR3 is CASRVGEKLFF. The CDR3 region has the DNA TGTGCCAGCAGGGTCGGGGAAAAACTGTTTTTT.

The V call is TRBV18, the J call TRBJ2-1; D is unclear. This CDR3 has 15 amino acids. The V gene's germline CDR1 is KGHSH and CDR2 LQKENI. V was clipped by 1 base and J by 5 bases, with 12 bases between them. In DNA form, the CDR3 reads TGTGCCAGCTCACCACGTGGAAATAGCAACAATGAGCAGTTCTTC. It is translated as CASSPRGNSNNEQFF.

The rearrangement links TRBV5-1 to TRBJ2-1, with D possibly being TRBD1 (5 bases). The length of the CDR3 is 15 residues. CDR1 is SGHRS and CDR2 is YFSETQ in the germline V gene. The ends were cut back, 0 bases at V and 6 bases at J, with 13 bases in the middle. The DNA of the CDR3 is TGCGCCAGCAGCTTGGGGGGCCCGCTCTTCAATGAGCAGTTCTTC. Translating it yields CASSLGGPLFNEQFF. The whole variable domain, filled in from reference TRBV5-1 and TRBJ2-1, reads KAGVTQTPRYLIKTRGQQVTLSCSPISGHRSVSWYQQTPGQGLQFLFEYFSETQRNKGNFPGRFSGRQFSNSRSEMNVSTLELGDSALYLCASSLGGPLFNEQFFGPGTRLTVL.

The V call is TRBV10-3, the J call TRBJ1-2; TRBD1 agrees at 7 bases. The CDR3 consists of 14 residues. Germline V CDR1 and CDR2: ENHRY, SYGVKD. The V and J ends lost 7 bases and 11 bases, in that order; junction bases with no gene match: 16. CDR3 region: CAIKVSGDSPVYTF. In nucleotides, the CDR3 is TGTGCCATCAAGGTCTCGGGGGACAGTCCGGTGTACACCTTC.

V and J are TRBV7-9 and TRBJ1-4; D gene unclear. V was shortened by 5 bases and J by 7 bases, with 11 bases between the two germline ends. Germline V gives CDR1 SEHNR, CDR2 FQNEAQ (reference sequence). This CDR3 spans 13 amino acids. CDR3 DNA sequence: TGTGCCAGCAGCCGAGAACAGTTTGAAAAACTGTTTTTT. Residues: CASSREQFEKLFF. The complete variable domain, with remaining parts taken from reference TRBV7-9 and TRBJ1-4, reads DTGVSQNPRHKITKRGQNVTFRCDPISEHNRLYWYRQTLGQGPEFLTYFQNEAQLEKSRLLSDRFSAERPKGSFSTLEIQRTEQGDSAMYLCASSREQFEKLFFGSGTQLSVL.

The J gene is TRBJ1-6, the V gene TRBV2; 7 nucleotides match TRBD1. CDR3 size: 15 residues. V lost 6 bases to trimming and J lost 8 bases; unmatched junction nucleotides: 10. Germline V gene sequence: CDR1 SNHLY, CDR2 FYNNEI. The CDR3 bases are TGTGCCAGCAGCGTACAGGGGTGGGCGGATTCACCCCTCCACTTT. This translates into CASSVQGWADSPLHF.

This rearrangement joins TRBV28 to TRBJ1-3; a possible D gene is TRBD1 (5 bases). Trimming removed 2 bases at V and 4 bases at J, with 9 bases between. Germline assignment: CDR1 MDHEN and CDR2 SYDVKM. The CDR3 loop spans 14 amino acids. For the CDR3, the DNA is TGTGCCAGCAGTTTACCAGGGTTGGGAAACACCATATATTTT. As protein: CASSLPGLGNTIYF.

This rearrangement joins TRBV30 to TRBJ1-1, with D possibly matching TRBD1 (5 bases). Trimming stripped 0 bases from V and 5 bases from J, with 10 bases between. Germline lookup yields CDR1 GTSNPN and CDR2 SVGIG (reference sequence). The CDR3 runs to 13 residues. The CDR3 loop reads CAWSVSWGTEAFF. Here the CDR3 DNA reads TGTGCCTGGAGTGTGTCCTGGGGGACTGAAGCTTTCTTT.

The J gene is TRBJ1-1, the V gene TRBV3-1 (or the pseudogene TRBV3-2); D not resolved. The CDR3 length is 13 residues. Trimming pared 1 base from V and 4 bases from J, leaving 7 bases between. CDR1 LGHDT and CDR2 YNNKEL come from the germline V gene (reference sequence). The CDR3 loop reads CASSQVTATEAFF. As DNA, the CDR3 is TGTGCCAGCAGCCAAGTCACAGCCACTGAAGCTTTCTTT.

This rearrangement joins TRBV11-2 to TRBJ2-7, with D unclear. With 1 base removed from V and 6 bases from J, the gap between germline ends came to 13 bases. CDR3 length equals 14 residues. Germline V gene lookup returns CDR1 SGHAT and CDR2 FQNNGV. The CDR3 protein is CASSLGVLLLEQYF. CDR3 in DNA: TGTGCCAGCAGCTTAGGAGTACTACTACTCGAGCAGTACTTC.

This chain links TRBV2 with TRBJ1-4; no clear D. The CDR3 sequence is 12 residues long. V lost 2 bases, J lost 13 bases, and 11 bases lay in between. Germline CDR1 is SNHLY and CDR2 is FYNNEI. CDR3 sequence: CASSEHGVGLFF. DNA for the CDR3: TGTGCCAGCAGTGAACATGGGGTTGGACTGTTTTTT. Drawing the rest from reference TRBV2 and TRBJ1-4, the complete variable domain is EPEVTQTPSHQVTQMGQEVILRCVPISNHLYFYWYRQILGQKVEFLVSFYNNEISEKSEIFDDQFSVERPDGSNFTLKIRSTKLEDSAMYFCASSEHGVGLFFGSGTQLSVL.

The chain has TRBV19 and TRBJ1-2; 7 bases are a match to TRBD1. CDR3 length: 14 amino acids. V lost 7 bases, J lost 4 bases, and 9 bases stayed unmatched. CDR1 is LNHDA, CDR2 SQIVND, per germline (reference sequence). CDR3 sequence (DNA): TGTGCCAGTATGCTGACAGGGAAGGGCTATGGCTACACCTTC. This sequence encodes CASMLTGKGYGYTF.

This sequence joins TRBV4-1 and TRBJ1-2; maybe TRBD1 (5 bases). Trimming left V 4 bases short and J 3 bases short, with 15 bases between. The germline V gene has CDR1 MGHRA and CDR2 YSYEKL. The CDR3 is 15 residues long. Here the CDR3 DNA reads TGCGCCAGCAGCCTCCAATCTACAGGAGACTATGGCTACACCTTC. It codes for CASSLQSTGDYGYTF.

Comments on this clone: Other DNA sequences of this sample code for an identical CDR3. V is TRBV12-3 or TRBV12-4 and J is TRBJ1-1, with D perhaps TRBD1 (5 bases). The CDR3 loop spans 13 amino acids. Deletions cut 4 bases from V and 1 base from J, with 7 bases between. CDR3 bases: TGTGCCAGCAGTTCAGGACAGAACACTGAAGCTTTCTTT. It specifies CASSSGQNTEAFF.

The V gene is TRBV3-1 (or the pseudogene TRBV3-2), the J gene TRBJ2-2; D could derive from TRBD1 or TRBD2 (5 bases each). The germline gives CDR1 LGHDT, CDR2 YNNKEL (reference sequence). With 5 bases removed from V and 1 base from J, the gap between germline ends came to 26 bases. The CDR3 contains 20 residues. This CDR3 is CASSGGGAGFMGMNTGELFF. The CDR3 DNA sequence: TGTGCCAGCAGCGGAGGTGGGGCAGGGTTTATGGGGATGAACACCGGGGAGCTGTTTTTT.

CDR3 in amino acids: CSVVSLAGTGELFF. CDR3 DNA: TGCAGCGTTGTTAGTCTAGCGGGAACCGGGGAGCTGTTTTTT. V is TRBV29-1 and J is TRBJ2-2, with 9 bases lining up with TRBD2. V lost 4 bases, J lost 5 bases, and 5 bases stayed unmatched. CDR3 length: 14 amino acids. The germline CDR1 and CDR2 sequences are SQVTM and ANQGSEA.

The chain uses TRBV7-7 and TRBJ1-1; D remains ambiguous. The CDR3 is 14 residues long. Trimming took off 0 bases at V and 1 base at J, with 6 bases between the two ends. Germline values: CDR1 SSHAT, CDR2 FNYEAQ (reference sequence). The CDR3 nucleotides read TGTGCCAGCAGCTTAGCAGGGTCGAACACTGAAGCTTTCTTT. This translates into CASSLAGSNTEAFF.